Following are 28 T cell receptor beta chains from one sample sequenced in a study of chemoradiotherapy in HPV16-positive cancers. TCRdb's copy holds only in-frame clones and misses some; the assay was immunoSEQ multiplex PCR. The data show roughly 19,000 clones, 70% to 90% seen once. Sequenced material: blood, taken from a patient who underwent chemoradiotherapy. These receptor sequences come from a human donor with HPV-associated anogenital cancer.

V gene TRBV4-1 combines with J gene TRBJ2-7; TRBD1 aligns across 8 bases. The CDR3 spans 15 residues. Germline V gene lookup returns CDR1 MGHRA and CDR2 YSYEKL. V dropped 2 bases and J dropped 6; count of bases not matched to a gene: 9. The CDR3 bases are TGCGCCAGCAGCCAACAAGGACAGGGCGGCGGCGAGCAGTACTTC. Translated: CASSQQGQGGGEQYF.

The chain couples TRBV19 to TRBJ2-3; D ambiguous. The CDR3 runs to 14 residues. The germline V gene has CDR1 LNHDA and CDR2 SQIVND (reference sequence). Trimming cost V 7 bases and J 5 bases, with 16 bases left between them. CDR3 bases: TGTGCCAGTACCGTATCGGCCCCCGAAGATACGCAGTATTTT. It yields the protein CASTVSAPEDTQYF.

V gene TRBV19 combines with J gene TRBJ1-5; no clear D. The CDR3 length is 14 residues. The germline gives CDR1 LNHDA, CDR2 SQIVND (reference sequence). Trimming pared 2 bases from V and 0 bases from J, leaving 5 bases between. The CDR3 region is CASSIRDSNQPQHF. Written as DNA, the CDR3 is TGTGCCAGTAGTATACGGGATAGCAATCAGCCCCAGCATTTT.

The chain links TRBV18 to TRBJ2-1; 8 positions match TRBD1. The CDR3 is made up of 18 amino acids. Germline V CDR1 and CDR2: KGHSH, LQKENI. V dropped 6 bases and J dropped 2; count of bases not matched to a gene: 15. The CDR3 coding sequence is TGTGCCAGCTCCCCAAAGCCAGGGGGCAACGGCGCCTACAATGAGCAGTTCTTC. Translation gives CASSPKPGGNGAYNEQFF.

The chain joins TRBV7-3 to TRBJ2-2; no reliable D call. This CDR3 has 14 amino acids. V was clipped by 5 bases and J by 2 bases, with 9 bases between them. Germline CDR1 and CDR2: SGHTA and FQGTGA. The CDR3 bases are TGTGCCAGCAGCCCCCGGAGCAACACCGGGGAGCTGTTTTTT. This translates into CASSPRSNTGELFF.

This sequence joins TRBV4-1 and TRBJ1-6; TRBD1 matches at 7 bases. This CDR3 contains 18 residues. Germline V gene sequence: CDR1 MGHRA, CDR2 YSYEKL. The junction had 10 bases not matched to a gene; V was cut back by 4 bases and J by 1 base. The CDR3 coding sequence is TGCGCCAGCAGCCTTCGGGGACAGTTCTTTTCCTATAATTCACCCCTCCACTTT. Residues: CASSLRGQFFSYNSPLHF.

The CDR3: CASSEAHRGEQYF. CDR3 sequence (DNA): TGTGCCAGCAGTGAAGCCCACAGGGGAGAGCAGTACTTC. This sequence joins TRBV2 and TRBJ2-7, with 7 bases identical to TRBD1. Losses at the gene ends were 0 bases for V and 7 bases for J; bases not matched to a gene: 3. Germline V gene sequence: CDR1 SNHLY, CDR2 FYNNEI. CDR3 size: 13 residues.

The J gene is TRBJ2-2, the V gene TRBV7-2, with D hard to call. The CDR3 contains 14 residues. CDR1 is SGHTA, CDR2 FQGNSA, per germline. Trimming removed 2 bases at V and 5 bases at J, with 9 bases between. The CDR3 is CASSLNHGTGELFF. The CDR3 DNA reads TGTGCCAGCAGCTTAAACCACGGGACCGGGGAGCTGTTTTTT.

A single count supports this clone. The CDR3 DNA follows: TGTGCCATCAAGGCGGCTAGCGGGACGAACACCGGGGAGCTGTTTTTT. This translates into CAIKAASGTNTGELFF. The chain couples TRBV10-3 to TRBJ2-2, with 9 bases identical to TRBD2. Trimming took 7 bases from V and 0 from J; bases not matched to a gene: 6. The CDR3 has 16 amino acids. Germline CDR1 is ENHRY and CDR2 is SYGVKD.

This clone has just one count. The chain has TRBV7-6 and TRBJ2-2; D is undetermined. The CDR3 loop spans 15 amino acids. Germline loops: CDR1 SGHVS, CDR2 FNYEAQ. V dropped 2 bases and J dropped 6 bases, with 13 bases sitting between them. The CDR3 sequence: CASSLISRLPGELFF. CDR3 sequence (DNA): TGTGCCAGCAGCTTAATATCTCGGTTACCCGGGGAGCTGTTTTTT. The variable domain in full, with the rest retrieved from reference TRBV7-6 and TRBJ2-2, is GAGVSQSPRYKVTKRGQDVALRCDPISGHVSLYWYRQALGQGPEFLTYFNYEAQQDKSGLPNDRFSAERPEGSISTLTIQRTEQRDSAMYRCASSLISRLPGELFFGEGSRLTVL.

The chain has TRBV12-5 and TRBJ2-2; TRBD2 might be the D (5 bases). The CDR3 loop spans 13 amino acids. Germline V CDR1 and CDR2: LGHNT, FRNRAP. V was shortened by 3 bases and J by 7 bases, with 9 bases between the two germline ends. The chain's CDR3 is CASGLLGGGELFF. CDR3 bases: TGTGCTAGTGGTTTACTAGGTGGCGGGGAGCTGTTTTTT.

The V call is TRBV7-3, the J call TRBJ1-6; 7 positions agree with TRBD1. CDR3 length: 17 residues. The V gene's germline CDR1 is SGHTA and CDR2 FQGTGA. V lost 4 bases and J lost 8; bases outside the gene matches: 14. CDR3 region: CASSSGQQGRFDSPLHF. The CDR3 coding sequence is TGTGCCAGCAGCTCAGGTCAACAGGGGAGGTTTGATTCACCCCTCCACTTT.

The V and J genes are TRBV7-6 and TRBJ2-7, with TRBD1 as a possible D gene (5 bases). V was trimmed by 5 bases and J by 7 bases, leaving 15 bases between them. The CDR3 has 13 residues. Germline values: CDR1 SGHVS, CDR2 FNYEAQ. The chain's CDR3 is CASSPTRQGEQYF. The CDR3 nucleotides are TGTGCCAGCAGCCCCACACGGCAGGGAGAGCAGTACTTC.

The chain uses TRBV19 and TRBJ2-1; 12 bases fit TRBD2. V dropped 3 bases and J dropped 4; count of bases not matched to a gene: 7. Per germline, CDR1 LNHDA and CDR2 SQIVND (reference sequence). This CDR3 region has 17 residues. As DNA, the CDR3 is TGTGCCAGTAGTATGCAGCTAGCGGGAGGGTTTTACAATGAGCAGTTCTTC. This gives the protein CASSMQLAGGFYNEQFF.

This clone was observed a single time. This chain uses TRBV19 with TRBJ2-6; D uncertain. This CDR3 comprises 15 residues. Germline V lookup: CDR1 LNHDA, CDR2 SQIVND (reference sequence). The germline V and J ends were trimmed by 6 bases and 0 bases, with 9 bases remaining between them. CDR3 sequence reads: CASSPKISGANVLTF. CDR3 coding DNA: TGTGCCAGTAGCCCAAAAATCTCTGGGGCCAACGTCCTGACTTTC.

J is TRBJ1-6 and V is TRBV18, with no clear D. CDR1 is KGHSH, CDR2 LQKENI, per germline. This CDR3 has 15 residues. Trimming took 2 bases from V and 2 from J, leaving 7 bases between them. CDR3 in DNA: TGTGCCAGCTCACCAGGGCAGGCCTATAATTCACCCCTCCACTTT. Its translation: CASSPGQAYNSPLHF.

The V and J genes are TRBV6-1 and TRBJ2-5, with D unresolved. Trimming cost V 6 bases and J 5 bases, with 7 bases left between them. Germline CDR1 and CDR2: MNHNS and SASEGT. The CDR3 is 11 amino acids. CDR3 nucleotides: TGTGCCAGCAGCCGTGGGGAGACCCAGTACTTC. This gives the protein CASSRGETQYF.

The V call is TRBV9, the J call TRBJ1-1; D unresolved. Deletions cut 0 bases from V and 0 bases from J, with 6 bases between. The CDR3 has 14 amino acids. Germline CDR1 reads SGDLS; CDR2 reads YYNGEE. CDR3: CASSVEVMNTEAFF. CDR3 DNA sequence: TGTGCCAGCAGCGTAGAAGTCATGAACACTGAAGCTTTCTTT. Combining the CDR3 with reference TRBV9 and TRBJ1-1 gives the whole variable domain DSGVTQTPKHLITATGQRVTLRCSPRSGDLSVYWYQQSLDQGLQFLIQYYNGEERAKGNILERFSAQQFPDLHSELNLSSLELGDSALYFCASSVEVMNTEAFFGQGTRLTVV.

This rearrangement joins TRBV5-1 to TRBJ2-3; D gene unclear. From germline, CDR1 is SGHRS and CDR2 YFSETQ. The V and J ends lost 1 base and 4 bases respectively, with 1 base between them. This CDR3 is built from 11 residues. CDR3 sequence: CASSLPDTQYF. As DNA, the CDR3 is TGCGCCAGCAGCTTGCCAGATACGCAGTATTTT.

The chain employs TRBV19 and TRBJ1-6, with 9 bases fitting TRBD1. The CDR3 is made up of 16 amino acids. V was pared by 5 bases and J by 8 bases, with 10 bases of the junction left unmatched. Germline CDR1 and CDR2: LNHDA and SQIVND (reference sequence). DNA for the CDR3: TGTGCCAGTAGTGGCTCGGGACAGGGCTTTCATTCACCCCTCCACTTT. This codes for CASSGSGQGFHSPLHF.

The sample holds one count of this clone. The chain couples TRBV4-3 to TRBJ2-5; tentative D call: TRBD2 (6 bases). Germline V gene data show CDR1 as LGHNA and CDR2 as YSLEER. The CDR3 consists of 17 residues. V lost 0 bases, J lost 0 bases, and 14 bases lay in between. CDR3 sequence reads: CASSQDGARGYQETQYF. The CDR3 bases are TGCGCCAGCAGCCAAGATGGGGCCCGGGGGTACCAAGAGACCCAGTACTTC.

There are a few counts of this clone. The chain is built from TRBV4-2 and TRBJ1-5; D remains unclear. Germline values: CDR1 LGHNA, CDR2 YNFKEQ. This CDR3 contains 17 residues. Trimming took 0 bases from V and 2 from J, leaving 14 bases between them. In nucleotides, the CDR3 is TGTGCCAGCAGCCAAGATCTTGGCGGGATGGGCAATCAGCCCCAGCATTTT. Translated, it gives CASSQDLGGMGNQPQHF.

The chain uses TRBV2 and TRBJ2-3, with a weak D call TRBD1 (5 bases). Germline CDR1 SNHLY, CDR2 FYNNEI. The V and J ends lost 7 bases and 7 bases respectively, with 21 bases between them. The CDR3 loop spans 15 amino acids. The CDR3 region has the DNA TGTGCCAGCACTGACTTGGGGCCGAAAGGGTATACGCAGTATTTT. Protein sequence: CASTDLGPKGYTQYF.

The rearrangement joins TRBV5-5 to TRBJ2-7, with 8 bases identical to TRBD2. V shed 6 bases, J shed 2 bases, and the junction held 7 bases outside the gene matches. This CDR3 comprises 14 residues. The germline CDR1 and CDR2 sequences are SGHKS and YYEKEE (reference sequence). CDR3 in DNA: TGTGCCAGCATCCCGGGACTAGGTCCCTACGAGCAGTACTTC. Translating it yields CASIPGLGPYEQYF.

The CDR3 is CASSSGQVLRNEQFF. The CDR3 DNA reads TGTGCCAGCAGCTCGGGACAGGTTCTTCGCAATGAGCAGTTCTTC. This chain uses TRBV11-2 with TRBJ2-1; 8 bases match TRBD1. Germline-derived CDR1 and CDR2 are SGHAT and FQNNGV. J was trimmed by 6 bases and V by 4 bases; bases with no gene match: 8. CDR3 size: 15 residues.

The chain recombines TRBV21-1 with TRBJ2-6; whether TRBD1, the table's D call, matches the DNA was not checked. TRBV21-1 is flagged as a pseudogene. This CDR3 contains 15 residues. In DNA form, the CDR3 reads TGTGCCAGCAGCAAAGACAGGGTTGGGGCCAACGTCCTGACTTTC. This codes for CASSKDRVGANVLTF.

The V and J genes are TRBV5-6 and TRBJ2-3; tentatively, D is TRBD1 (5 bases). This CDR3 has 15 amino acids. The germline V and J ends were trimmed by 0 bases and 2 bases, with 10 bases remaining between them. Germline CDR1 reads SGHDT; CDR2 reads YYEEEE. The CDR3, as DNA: TGTGCCAGCAGCTTGGTAAGGGGCCACACAGATACGCAGTATTTT. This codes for CASSLVRGHTDTQYF. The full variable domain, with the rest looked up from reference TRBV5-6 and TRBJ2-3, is DAGVTQSPTHLIKTRGQQVTLRCSPKSGHDTVSWYQQALGQGPQFIFQYYEEEERQRGNFPDRFSGHQFPNYSSELNVNALLLGDSALYLCASSLVRGHTDTQYFGPGTRLTVL.

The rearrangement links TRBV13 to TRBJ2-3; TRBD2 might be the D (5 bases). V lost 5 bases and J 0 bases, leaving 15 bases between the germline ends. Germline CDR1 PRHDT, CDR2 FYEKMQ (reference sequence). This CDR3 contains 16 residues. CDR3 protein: CASSPRGSSSTDTQYF. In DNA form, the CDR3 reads TGTGCCAGCAGCCCCCGGGGTTCTTCTAGCACAGATACGCAGTATTTT.